Following are 14 T cell receptor beta chains from one sample sequenced in a study of cytomegalovirus exposure and HLA in healthy donors. The PCR ran on 60 Vbeta and 13 Jbeta primers. TCRdb keeps only in-frame clones here, not all; method: immunoSEQ multiplex PCR. The repertoire includes 150,000 to 200,000 clones, approximately 88% of them detected once, and over 1.5% sits in the top ten. Sequencing was done on a sample of PBMCs. These receptors were obtained from a woman aged 18-29 years in good health and CMV-seronegative.

V gene TRBV5-8 combines with J gene TRBJ1-5; D is uncertain. From germline, CDR1 is SGHTS and CDR2 YDEGEE. Trimming removed 6 bases from V and 4 bases from J, with 14 bases in between. CDR3 length: 14 amino acids. Written as DNA, the CDR3 is TGTGCCAGCATCGGAGGGATATGGAATCAGCCCCAGCATTTT. It yields the protein CASIGGIWNQPQHF.

The rearrangement uses TRBV6-5 and TRBJ1-5; 7 positions agree with TRBD1. V trimming: 5 bases; J trimming: 5 bases; junction bases outside the gene matches: 9. The CDR3 extends over 15 amino acids. Looked up from germline, CDR1 is MNHEY and CDR2 is SVGAGI. The CDR3 loop reads CASSRGGGQYQPQHF. The CDR3 DNA follows: TGTGCCAGCAGTAGAGGAGGGGGCCAGTATCAGCCCCAGCATTTT.

V is TRBV2 and J is TRBJ2-3; possibly TRBD2 for D (6 bases). Germline CDR1 and CDR2: SNHLY and FYNNEI. The CDR3 consists of 14 residues. V was shortened by 8 bases and J by 3 bases, with 15 bases between the two germline ends. CDR3 residues: CASPRPGGTDTQYF. CDR3 nucleotides: TGTGCCAGCCCTCGGCCTGGGGGGACAGATACGCAGTATTTT. The variable domain in full, with the rest retrieved from reference TRBV2 and TRBJ2-3, is EPEVTQTPSHQVTQMGQEVILRCVPISNHLYFYWYRQILGQKVEFLVSFYNNEISEKSEIFDDQFSVERPDGSNFTLKIRSTKLEDSAMYFCASPRPGGTDTQYFGPGTRLTVL.

This clone appeared a few times. The V call is TRBV5-4, the J call TRBJ1-6, with 11 bases lining up with TRBD1. In germline, CDR1 is SGHNT, CDR2 YYREEE (reference sequence). CDR3 length: 15 amino acids. V shed 4 bases and J 10 bases; nucleotides not matched to a gene: 7. The chain's CDR3 is CASSIKGQGGSPLHF. DNA for the CDR3: TGTGCCAGCAGCATAAAGGGACAGGGGGGCTCACCCCTCCACTTT.

The V and J genes are TRBV5-1 and TRBJ1-5; no definite D call. The CDR3 is made up of 13 amino acids. Germline CDR1 is SGHRS and CDR2 is YFSETQ. Trimming left V 0 bases short and J 5 bases short, with 6 bases between. CDR3 sequence (DNA): TGCGCCAGCAGCTTGGACCTAGATCAGCCCCAGCATTTT. It yields the protein CASSLDLDQPQHF.

This clone was counted a single time. V gene TRBV6-5 combines with J gene TRBJ1-2; 7 nucleotides line up with TRBD1. V lost 8 bases and J lost 4; bases outside the gene matches: 7. Germline CDR1 and CDR2: MNHEY and SVGAGI. The CDR3 length is 13 residues. The CDR3 region is CASRGGGRYGYTF. As DNA, the CDR3 is TGTGCCAGCCGAGGGGGCGGACGCTATGGCTACACCTTC.

V and J are TRBV5-1 and TRBJ2-7, with 12 bases matching TRBD1. Germline V gene sequence: CDR1 SGHRS, CDR2 YFSETQ. Trimming removed 9 bases from V and 5 bases from J; junction bases left unmatched: 9. The CDR3 is made up of 14 amino acids. CDR3 in amino acids: CATSGQGARHEQYF. The CDR3 nucleotides are TGCGCCACCTCGGGACAGGGGGCGCGACACGAGCAGTACTTC.

The chain is built from TRBV7-2 and TRBJ1-5, with 10 bases lining up with TRBD1. With 3 bases clipped from V and 1 base from J, the junction kept 6 bases outside the gene matches. CDR1 is SGHTA and CDR2 is FQGNSA in the germline V gene. This CDR3 has 17 amino acids. CDR3 DNA: TGTGCCAGCAGCTTTGACAGGGGGCGCCTGAGCAATCAGCCCCAGCATTTT. This codes for CASSFDRGRLSNQPQHF.

J is TRBJ1-1 and V is TRBV18, with 8 bases lining up with TRBD1. From germline, CDR1 is KGHSH and CDR2 LQKENI. Unmatched junction bases numbered 6, after V lost 3 bases and J lost 0 bases. The CDR3 extends over 16 amino acids. The CDR3 DNA is TGTGCCAGCTCACCCACAAGACAGGGGATGAACACTGAAGCTTTCTTT. The encoded protein is CASSPTRQGMNTEAFF.

V and J are TRBV29-1 and TRBJ1-1; the D is unclear. CDR3 length: 12 residues. CDR1 SQVTM and CDR2 ANQGSEA come from the germline V gene. V lost 4 bases to trimming and J lost 2 bases, with 8 bases between them. The CDR3 DNA follows: TGCAGCGTTGGGTTTACAAACACTGAAGCTTTCTTT. It codes for CSVGFTNTEAFF.

The chain carries TRBV4-2 and TRBJ1-2, with D perhaps matching TRBD1 (6 bases). Per germline, CDR1 LGHNA and CDR2 YNFKEQ. The CDR3 is made up of 15 amino acids. Trimming took 8 bases from V and 2 from J, leaving 18 bases between them. In DNA, the CDR3 is TGTGCCAGCGCCTGGATAGAACAGGGAAACTATGGCTACACCTTC. Its protein is CASAWIEQGNYGYTF.

The rearrangement links TRBV30 to TRBJ2-7; 11 bases are a match to TRBD1. This CDR3 is built from 14 residues. Trimming cost V 3 bases and J 6 bases; bases outside gene matches: 7. Per the germline V gene, CDR1 is GTSNPN and CDR2 is SVGIG (reference sequence). CDR3 sequence reads: CAWRWSGQGGEQYF. DNA for the CDR3: TGTGCCTGGAGGTGGTCGGGACAGGGGGGCGAGCAGTACTTC.

The genes are TRBV7-8 and TRBJ1-1, with D possibly TRBD1 on 5 matching bases. Germline V CDR1 and CDR2: SGHVS, FQNEAQ. The V gene lost 7 bases and the J gene lost 5 bases, with 14 bases spanning the gap. This CDR3 region has 13 residues. The CDR3 DNA follows: TGTGCCAGCATCCAGGGTAGGGGAACTGAAGCTTTCTTT. Protein product: CASIQGRGTEAFF.

The rearrangement uses TRBV30 and TRBJ2-1; D perhaps matches TRBD2 (6 bases). This CDR3 comprises 12 residues. Germline CDR1 GTSNPN, CDR2 SVGIG (reference sequence). Trimming left V 2 bases short and J 10 bases short, with 12 bases between. CDR3 bases: TGTGCCTGGAGTTTGACTAGTAACGAGCAGTTCTTC. Its protein is CAWSLTSNEQFF. Filled out from reference TRBV30 and TRBJ2-1, the complete variable domain reads SQTIHQWPATLVQPVGSPLSLECTVEGTSNPNLYWYRQAAGRGLQLLFYSVGIGQISSEVPQNLSASRPQDRQFILSSKKLLLSDSGFYLCAWSLTSNEQFFGPGTRLTVL.